Reported below is one TCR beta chain. The antigen is not known. The data were taken from a study of T cell responses to AZD1222 COVID-19 vaccine. Assay used: immunoSEQ multiplex PCR; TCRdb lists only in-frame clones, some missing. The sample contains 30,000 to 40,000 clones, around 82% of which appear only once. General observations from the study: Recipients of AZD1222 seropositive at baseline numbered only 5 to 7. Mapped onto spike, vaccine-associated CD4 TCRs spanned it and were dominant at 160-218 and 743-854. Per reports, nearly half of all spike-specific TCRs target regions that are unmutated in variants. An increase in Spike-specific TCR breadth and depth was observed after two AZD1222 doses.

The sequence was collected from an adult who received the AZD1222 COVID-19 vaccine. The sample in question was peripheral blood, obtained 28 days after the second AZD1222 dose.

The CDR3: CASSLSSQGRGFWGNTIYF. Written as DNA, the CDR3 is TGTGCCAGCAGCTTATCAAGTCAGGGAAGAGGTTTTTGGGGAAACACCATATATTTT. The gene calls are TRBV7-2 and TRBJ1-3; possibly TRBD1 for D (5 bases). The CDR3 is 19 residues long. Germline V CDR1 and CDR2: SGHTA, FQGNSA. Trimming left V 2 bases short and J 4 bases short, with 24 bases between. Full variable domain (missing parts from reference TRBV7-2 and TRBJ1-3): GAGVSQSPSNKVTEKGKDVELRCDPISGHTALYWYRQSLGQGLEFLIYFQGNSAPDKSGLPSDRFSAERTGGSVSTLTIQRTQQEDSAVYLCASSLSSQGRGFWGNTIYFGEGSWLTVV.